Following are 22 T cell receptor beta chains from one sample sequenced in a study of T cells in localized non-small cell lung cancer. The method was immunoSEQ multiplex PCR; TCRdb's version includes in-frame clones alone and lacks a portion of them. The sample has 50,000 to 65,000 clones; around three quarters are singletons. Specimen: PBMCs, collected before any cancer treatment. The receptors derive from a woman aged 40 to 75 with stage II lung adenocarcinoma.

The V gene is TRBV7-9, the J gene TRBJ1-2, with TRBD1 as a possible D gene (5 bases). V lost 6 bases and J lost 5, with 16 bases in between. The CDR3 spans 14 residues. Germline-derived CDR1 and CDR2 are SEHNR and FQNEAQ (reference sequence). This CDR3 is CASSRAGTGYGYTF. CDR3 DNA sequence: TGTGCCAGCAGTAGAGCCGGGACCGGGTATGGCTACACCTTC.

This rearrangement joins TRBV19 to TRBJ2-3; D gene ambiguous. V was pared by 5 bases and J by 3 bases, with 9 bases between. CDR1 and CDR2 from the germline V gene are LNHDA and SQIVND (reference sequence). The CDR3 is 13 amino acids. The DNA for the CDR3 is TGTGCCAGTAGTGCAGGTTTTACAGATACGCAGTATTTT. Residues: CASSAGFTDTQYF.

This chain links TRBV10-3 with TRBJ1-1; weak D call: TRBD1 (5 bases). This CDR3 has 15 residues. Germline CDR1 reads ENHRY; CDR2 reads SYGVKD. V shed 1 base and J shed 1 base, with 10 bases lying between them. This CDR3 reads CAISELGVGNTEAFF. Written as DNA, the CDR3 is TGTGCCATCAGTGAGTTGGGGGTCGGGAACACTGAAGCTTTCTTT.

CDR3 region: CASASSGGYTF. The DNA for the CDR3 is TGTGCCAGCGCCTCAAGCGGTGGCTACACCTTC. The chain links TRBV6-5 to TRBJ1-2; unclear D gene. The germline V and J ends were trimmed by 8 bases and 7 bases, with 11 bases remaining between them. CDR1 MNHEY and CDR2 SVGAGI come from the germline V gene. The CDR3 length is 11 residues.

V gene TRBV30 combines with J gene TRBJ1-6; D not certain. Germline assignment: CDR1 GTSNPN and CDR2 SVGIG (reference sequence). There are 14 residues in the CDR3. The CDR3 reads CASSGSSYNSPLHF. The DNA of the CDR3 is TGTGCATCGTCGGGGAGCTCCTATAATTCACCCCTCCACTTT.

The gene calls are TRBV20-1 and TRBJ2-1; 7 nucleotides match TRBD1. This CDR3 comprises 11 residues. V shed 2 bases and J 15 bases; nucleotides not matched to a gene: 7. CDR1 and CDR2 (germline): DFQATT, SNEGSKA (reference sequence). The CDR3: CSARLDRWPFF. CDR3 DNA: TGCAGTGCTAGACTGGACAGGTGGCCGTTCTTC.

The chain couples TRBV7-6 to TRBJ1-1, with a possible D match to TRBD1 (5 bases). V was trimmed by 5 bases and J by 7 bases, leaving 14 bases between them. The CDR3 length is 13 residues. The germline V gene encodes CDR1 SGHVS and CDR2 FNYEAQ. CDR3 residues: CASSLHHGGEAFF. The CDR3 DNA sequence: TGTGCCAGCAGCCTCCACCACGGGGGTGAAGCTTTCTTT.

The chain has TRBV30 and TRBJ1-2; 7 bases are a match to TRBD1. The CDR3 has 18 residues. V lost 4 bases to trimming and J lost 0 bases; unmatched junction nucleotides: 17. Germline V gene data show CDR1 as GTSNPN and CDR2 as SVGIG (reference sequence). DNA of the CDR3: TGTGCCTGGAAGGGCGGAGGGGGCGTAAACAGAGCTAACTATGGCTACACCTTC. This encodes CAWKGGGGVNRANYGYTF.

This rearrangement joins TRBV28 to TRBJ1-2; no definite D call. The CDR3 covers 12 residues. CDR1 and CDR2 (germline): MDHEN, SYDVKM. V shed 3 bases and J shed 8 bases, with 10 bases lying between them. CDR3 in amino acids: CASSFVKGGYTF. The CDR3 DNA follows: TGTGCCAGCAGTTTTGTGAAGGGAGGCTACACCTTC.

This sequence joins TRBV9 and TRBJ2-5; 7 positions match TRBD1. J was trimmed by 2 bases and V by 4 bases; bases with no gene match: 11. The CDR3 totals 16 residues. Germline V gives CDR1 SGDLS, CDR2 YYNGEE. CDR3 coding DNA: TGTGCCAGCAGCCCCCGACAGGGCTTATCTCAAGAGACCCAGTACTTC. Protein product: CASSPRQGLSQETQYF.

The chain uses TRBV18 and TRBJ1-1; the D gene is possibly TRBD1 (6 bases). The CDR3 consists of 13 residues. The germline CDR1 and CDR2 sequences are KGHSH and LQKENI. The germline V and J ends were trimmed by 6 bases and 2 bases, with 10 bases remaining between them. The CDR3 DNA sequence: TGTGCCAGCTCCCCTGGGGGCAACACTGAAGCTTTCTTT. This sequence encodes CASSPGGNTEAFF.

The chain recombines TRBV6-6 with TRBJ1-1, with 7 bases aligning to TRBD1. Germline V CDR1 and CDR2: MNHNY, SVGAGI (reference sequence). This CDR3 comprises 13 residues. With 6 bases clipped from V and 7 bases from J, the junction kept 8 bases outside the gene matches. The CDR3 sequence: CASRTGTALEAFF. The CDR3 DNA reads TGTGCCAGCAGGACGGGGACAGCCCTTGAAGCTTTCTTT.

J is TRBJ2-1 and V is TRBV11-2, with D possibly being TRBD1 (6 bases). Germline values: CDR1 SGHAT, CDR2 FQNNGV. The CDR3 length is 13 residues. V lost 4 bases and J 7 bases, leaving 11 bases between the germline ends. The DNA of the CDR3 is TGTGCCAGCAGCTCCCAGGGGAGAAATGAGCAGTTCTTC. Residues: CASSSQGRNEQFF.

This chain links TRBV13 with TRBJ1-3; D gene uncertain. The CDR3 is made up of 14 amino acids. V was shortened by 8 bases and J by 0 bases, with 11 bases between the two germline ends. Per germline, CDR1 PRHDT and CDR2 FYEKMQ (reference sequence). The CDR3: CASLLALSGNTIYF. The CDR3 DNA reads as TGTGCCAGCCTCTTGGCTCTCTCTGGAAACACCATATATTTT.

The V and J genes are TRBV19 and TRBJ1-5; D is perhaps TRBD1 (5 bases). Trimming shortened V by 7 bases and J by 2 bases, and 15 bases separated the two germline ends. The CDR3 runs to 15 residues. Per the germline V gene, CDR1 is LNHDA and CDR2 is SQIVND (reference sequence). The CDR3: CASKDRGRGNQPQHF. The CDR3 DNA follows: TGTGCCAGTAAGGATAGAGGCAGGGGCAATCAGCCCCAGCATTTT.

For this clone: One junction end does not reproduce the germline sequence, and a read error may be involved. The chain couples TRBV5-1 to TRBJ1-6; D unresolved. The germline gives CDR1 SGHRS, CDR2 YFSETQ. CDR3 length: 15 amino acids. The CDR3 protein is CVSSEASTPNSPLHF. The DNA of the CDR3 is TGCGTCAGCAGCGAGGCTTCTACTCCGAATTCACCCCTCCACTTT.

The V gene is TRBV6-1, the J gene TRBJ2-7; D is uncertain. The CDR3 has 14 residues. V dropped 5 bases and J dropped 4 bases, with 15 bases sitting between them. Looked up from germline, CDR1 is MNHNS and CDR2 is SASEGT. The CDR3, as DNA: TGTGCCAGCAGTCGACCGACGTATGGTTACGAGCAGTACTTC. This gives the protein CASSRPTYGYEQYF.

The chain uses TRBV30 and TRBJ2-2, with a tentative D call TRBD1 (5 bases). The germline gives CDR1 GTSNPN, CDR2 SVGIG (reference sequence). CDR3 length: 15 amino acids. Trimming removed 4 bases from V and 3 bases from J, with 15 bases in between. The CDR3 sequence is CAWTPVTVDTGELFF. The CDR3 coding sequence is TGTGCCTGGACTCCTGTGACAGTAGACACCGGGGAGCTGTTTTTT.

This clone is medium-sized by share. V is TRBV19 and J is TRBJ1-5, with D perhaps matching TRBD1 (6 bases). CDR3 length: 15 residues. Trimming stripped 2 bases from V and 4 bases from J, with 12 bases between. Germline V CDR1 and CDR2: LNHDA, SQIVND (reference sequence). In DNA, the CDR3 is TGTGCCAGTAGTATAACAGGGTTGGGGAATCAGCCCCAGCATTTT. Its protein product is CASSITGLGNQPQHF.

The rearrangement joins TRBV4-1 to TRBJ1-5; D uncertain. CDR3 length equals 14 residues. The germline gives CDR1 MGHRA, CDR2 YSYEKL. Trimming cost V 0 bases and J 1 base, with 4 bases left between them. The CDR3 protein is CASSQETSNQPQHF. CDR3 coding DNA: TGCGCCAGCAGCCAAGAGACAAGCAATCAGCCCCAGCATTTT.

The rearrangement uses TRBV20-1 and TRBJ2-3; maybe TRBD2 (5 bases). V dropped 6 bases and J dropped 4 bases, with 8 bases sitting between them. There are 11 residues in the CDR3. Germline-derived CDR1 and CDR2 are DFQATT and SNEGSKA (reference sequence). CDR3: CSARRADTQYF. The CDR3 DNA sequence: TGCAGTGCCCGGCGGGCAGATACGCAGTATTTT.

J is TRBJ2-7 and V is TRBV29-1; D remains unclear. This CDR3 comprises 13 residues. Germline CDR1 reads SQVTM; CDR2 reads ANQGSEA. Trimming pared 0 bases from V and 3 bases from J, leaving 9 bases between. CDR3 nucleotides: TGCAGCGTTGAAGAGGGTCGAGGCTACGAGCAGTACTTC. Protein product: CSVEEGRGYEQYF.